The 28 T cell receptor beta chains in this list originate from one sample, sequenced in a study of blood T cells in healthy people across ages. Using a J-beta primer mix together with a sample-barcoded 5' primer, a second PCR was run for roughly 7 to 11 cycles. TCRdb re-derived calls from the 5' RACE reads in MiXCR, one entry per CDR3 protein. Of approximately 2,000,000 distinct CDR3 sequences in the sample, around 42% were seen once. The sequenced sample consisted of blood. The receptor source for this set is a human donor in good health.

The V call is TRBV20-1, the J call TRBJ1-1; D is unresolved. CDR1 and CDR2 from the germline V gene are DFQATT and SNEGSKA (reference sequence). V was pared by 5 bases and J by 1 base, with 23 bases between. The CDR3 length is 17 residues. CDR3 nucleotide sequence: TGCAGTGCTCTAGTCTATTTGTCTGACGTTGGGAACACTGAAGCTTTCTTT. This gives the protein CSALVYLSDVGNTEAFF.

This rearrangement joins TRBV7-9 to TRBJ2-4; weak D call: TRBD1 (6 bases). This CDR3 is 14 amino acids long. Between the trimmed V and J ends, which lost 5 bases and 13 bases, there was a span of 21 bases. CDR1 and CDR2 (germline): SEHNR, FQNEAQ (reference sequence). The CDR3 sequence: CASSTPGHYNEQYF. The CDR3 DNA is TGTGCCAGCAGCACGCCGGGACATTACAATGAGCAGTACTTC.

As concerns this clonotype: It may be a read error: a sequence one base away is much more abundant. The chain employs TRBV4-2 and TRBJ1-4, with unresolved D. The length of the CDR3 is 14 residues. Trimming cost V 0 bases and J 12 bases, with 14 bases left between them. The V gene's germline CDR1 is LGHNA and CDR2 YNFKEQ. CDR3 sequence: CASSQEVTGEELFF. As DNA, the CDR3 is TGTGCCAGCAGCCAAGAGGTGACGGGAGAAGAACTGTTTTTT.

This clonotype was seen only a few times. This chain connects TRBV30 to TRBJ1-2, with D hard to call. Per germline, CDR1 GTSNPN and CDR2 SVGIG (reference sequence). V lost 8 bases and J 5 bases, leaving 39 bases between the germline ends. There are 20 residues in the CDR3. The CDR3 DNA sequence: TGTGCCCTTTTCCCCGGACGCCCGAAGAACCCGTCCCTCTTTCCGTATGGCTACACCTTC. Residues: CALFPGRPKNPSLFPYGYTF.

Many counts were recorded for this clonotype. The chain links TRBV29-1 to TRBJ2-5; no firm D call. Trimming took off 5 bases at V and 2 bases at J, with 18 bases between the two ends. The germline V gene encodes CDR1 SQVTM and CDR2 ANQGSEA. The CDR3 sequence is 15 residues long. The CDR3 DNA is TGCAGCGTTTCTTTTCGTACGGCAGAGCAAGAGACCCAGTACTTC. It translates to CSVSFRTAEQETQYF. Based on the CDR3 plus reference TRBV29-1 and TRBJ2-5, the full variable domain is SAVISQKPSRDICQRGTSLTIQCQVDSQVTMMFWYRQQPGQSLTLIATANQGSEATYESGFVIDKFPISRPNLTFSTLTVSNMSPEDSSIYLCSVSFRTAEQETQYFGPGTRLLVL.

A note on this clonotype: The junction does not match germline at one end; this may be a read error. This rearrangement joins TRBV20-1 to TRBJ2-3; 9 bases match TRBD2. Germline V gene lookup returns CDR1 DFQATT and CDR2 SNEGSKA (reference sequence). CDR3 length equals 14 residues. CDR3 protein: CCAIRGGAEDTQYF. The CDR3 region has the DNA TGCTGTGCTATCCGCGGGGGGGCTGAAGATACGCAGTATTTT.

The rearrangement uses TRBV5-1 and TRBJ2-1; TRBD2 agrees at 8 bases. The length of the CDR3 is 17 residues. V was clipped by 0 bases and J by 0 bases; unmatched bases: 5. Germline V gives CDR1 SGHRS, CDR2 YFSETQ. The CDR3 here is CASSLGASGPSYNEQFF. The CDR3 nucleotides are TGCGCCAGCAGCTTGGGGGCTAGCGGGCCCTCCTACAATGAGCAGTTCTTC.

This clonotype was seen a single time. The rearrangement links TRBV2 to TRBJ2-4; TRBD1 might be the D (6 bases). The DNA end favors TRBJ2-7, so the J call may be wrong. The V gene's germline CDR1 is SNHLY and CDR2 FYNNEI. The CDR3 has 14 amino acids. In DNA, the CDR3 is TGTGCCAGCAGCCGAGGGGGTAGGGGTGACGAGCAGTACTTC. This sequence encodes CASSRGGRGDEQYF.

As to this clonotype: Given a much more abundant clone one base away, this may be a read error. The rearrangement uses TRBV7-8 and TRBJ2-5; 12 bases align to TRBD2. There are 16 residues in the CDR3. CDR1 is SGHVS, CDR2 FQNEAQ, per germline. CDR3 sequence (DNA): TGTACCAGCAGCATACCAAGACTAGCGGGGGAGGAGACCCAGTACTTC. The encoded protein is CTSSIPRLAGEETQYF.

V and J are TRBV7-2 and TRBJ2-5; D is possibly TRBD2 (5 bases). With 7 bases removed from V and 2 bases from J, the gap between germline ends came to 17 bases. This CDR3 comprises 15 residues. In germline, CDR1 is SGHTA, CDR2 FQGNSA. The CDR3 coding sequence is TGTGCCAGCATCCACCCCCGGGATCCTCAAGAGACCCAGTACTTC. It encodes CASIHPRDPQETQYF.

This chain uses TRBV7-2 with TRBJ2-3; TRBD1 matches at 8 bases. The CDR3 runs 16 residues. Unmatched junction bases numbered 6, after V lost 2 bases and J lost 2 bases. Germline V gene lookup returns CDR1 SGHTA and CDR2 FQGNSA. The DNA for the CDR3 is TGTGCCAGCAGCTTAAGTACAGGGGGATACACAGATACGCAGTATTTT. It yields the protein CASSLSTGGYTDTQYF.

The gene calls are TRBV5-1 and TRBJ2-7; tentative D call: TRBD2 (6 bases). Germline CDR1 is SGHRS and CDR2 is YFSETQ. The CDR3 is 18 residues long. V was shortened by 5 bases and J by 2 bases, with 26 bases between the two germline ends. CDR3 loop: CASSLPRGPGVKAYEQYF. In nucleotides, the CDR3 is TGCGCCAGCAGTCTCCCCCGGGGTCCGGGGGTGAAGGCCTACGAGCAGTACTTC.

This clonotype was seen a handful of times. The J gene is TRBJ1-6, the V gene TRBV20-1; possible D gene TRBD1, 6 bases. CDR3 length equals 13 residues. In germline, CDR1 is DFQATT, CDR2 SNEGSKA (reference sequence). Deletions cut 3 bases from V and 9 bases from J, with 12 bases between. The CDR3, as DNA: TGCAGTGCTAGCTGGCAGGGGTTTTCACCCCTCCACTTT. It codes for CSASWQGFSPLHF.

The gene calls are TRBV5-1 and TRBJ2-1; no firm D call. CDR1 is SGHRS and CDR2 is YFSETQ in the germline V gene. The V gene lost 5 bases and the J gene lost 2 bases, with 17 bases spanning the gap. The CDR3 contains 16 residues. The CDR3 sequence: CASRPDLGGTYNEQFF. In DNA form, the CDR3 reads TGCGCCAGCAGGCCCGACCTGGGCGGCACCTACAATGAGCAGTTCTTC.

The V and J genes are TRBV28 and TRBJ1-5; 11 bases line up with TRBD1. With V trimmed by 6 bases and J by 0 bases, 7 bases remained unmatched. CDR1 and CDR2 (germline): MDHEN, SYDVKM. CDR3 length: 17 residues. The CDR3 DNA reads as TGTGCCAGCAGCCTCGGACAGGGGGCTTTTAGCAATCAGCCCCAGCATTTT. Amino acids: CASSLGQGAFSNQPQHF.

The rearrangement links TRBV13 to TRBJ1-4; D is unresolved. The CDR3 runs to 18 residues. V was trimmed by 1 base and J by 0 bases, leaving 15 bases between them. In germline, CDR1 is PRHDT, CDR2 FYEKMQ (reference sequence). The CDR3 coding sequence is TGTGCCAGCAGCTTAGAGTCAGCAAGAATTGCAACTAATGAAAAACTGTTTTTT. Protein: CASSLESARIATNEKLFF.

In its sample, this clonotype was seen a few times. J is TRBJ1-2 and V is TRBV20-1; a possible D gene is TRBD1 (6 bases). Trimming left V 5 bases short and J 3 bases short, with 16 bases between. Germline CDR1 reads DFQATT; CDR2 reads SNEGSKA (reference sequence). This CDR3 has 14 residues. CDR3 bases: TGCAGTGCTCATCCCCGACAGGATTACTATGGCTACACCTTC. Its protein product is CSAHPRQDYYGYTF.

This clonotype showed up just a few times. The V and J genes are TRBV29-1 and TRBJ1-2, with D possibly being TRBD1 (5 bases). Trimming left V 3 bases short and J 2 bases short, with 16 bases between. The CDR3 runs 15 residues. Germline-derived CDR1 and CDR2 are SQVTM and ANQGSEA. The CDR3 sequence is CSVDPAGAGNYGYTF. The CDR3, as DNA: TGCAGCGTTGACCCCGCCGGGGCAGGGAACTATGGCTACACCTTC.

The chain couples TRBV2 to TRBJ2-3, with 9 nucleotides matching TRBD2. The CDR3 loop spans 14 amino acids. V lost 11 bases and J lost 6; bases outside the gene matches: 12. From germline, CDR1 is SNHLY and CDR2 FYNNEI. The DNA of the CDR3 is TGTGCCTCGCAGTCGGGACTAGCAGACGATACGCAGTATTTT. Amino acid sequence: CASQSGLADDTQYF.

The rearrangement links TRBV29-1 to TRBJ2-3; 9 bases align to TRBD2. Trimming at V came to 5 bases and at J to 4 bases, leaving 7 bases not matched to a gene. The length of the CDR3 is 14 residues. Germline V gene sequence: CDR1 SQVTM, CDR2 ANQGSEA. Written as DNA, the CDR3 is TGCAGCGTTCGGGTCGGCGGGGGGGCAGATACGCAGTATTTT. Its translation: CSVRVGGGADTQYF.

V is TRBV20-1 and J is TRBJ2-3; TRBD2 matches at 7 bases. CDR1 is DFQATT, CDR2 SNEGSKA, per germline (reference sequence). The CDR3 covers 13 residues. Trimming took 7 bases from V and 0 from J; bases not matched to a gene: 4. CDR3 sequence reads: CSGGGPSTDTQYF. In DNA, the CDR3 is TGCAGTGGCGGGGGACCTAGCACAGATACGCAGTATTTT.

This chain joins TRBV5-8 and TRBJ2-6; 9 positions match TRBD1. V gave up 4 bases and J gave up 0 bases; unmatched junction bases: 5. The CDR3 runs to 17 residues. Looked up from germline, CDR1 is SGHTS and CDR2 is YDEGEE. Written as DNA, the CDR3 is TGTGCCAGCAGCCCGGACAGGGGCCGCTCTGGGGCCAACGTCCTGACTTTC. Translation gives CASSPDRGRSGANVLTF.

The rearrangement joins TRBV6-5 to TRBJ1-1; D not resolved. Deletions cut 5 bases from V and 0 bases from J, with 13 bases between. The germline gives CDR1 MNHEY, CDR2 SVGAGI. This CDR3 contains 15 residues. Here the CDR3 reads CASSDSGPMNTEAFF. In nucleotides, the CDR3 is TGTGCCAGCAGTGATTCGGGCCCTATGAACACTGAAGCTTTCTTT.

The V call is TRBV20-1, the J call TRBJ1-2; D is unclear. The ends were cut back, 6 bases at V and 6 bases at J, with 20 bases in the middle. CDR1 and CDR2 from the germline V gene are DFQATT and SNEGSKA (reference sequence). The CDR3 is made up of 14 amino acids. The CDR3, as DNA: TGCAGTGCAGACCCGGGCCCCTCGGGCAATGGCTACACCTTC. Residues: CSADPGPSGNGYTF.

This clonotype was seen more than once but under ten times. The chain has TRBV21-1 and TRBJ2-3; the table's TRBD1 call for D was not verified on the DNA. TRBV21-1 is a pseudogene locus. CDR3 length equals 19 residues. For the CDR3, the DNA is TGTGCCAGCAGCGCGTCCCCCGGGAGCGGGGGGAGGAGCACAGATACGCAGTATTTT. This sequence encodes CASSASPGSGGRSTDTQYF.

This clonotype was observed many times. V usage is TRBV5-1 and J usage is TRBJ2-7, with 8 positions matching TRBD1. Germline V lookup: CDR1 SGHRS, CDR2 YFSETQ. This CDR3 contains 14 residues. V shed 1 base, J shed 2 bases, and the junction held 2 bases outside the gene matches. CDR3 in DNA: TGCGCCAGCAGCTTGCGGGACAGGACCTACGAGCAGTACTTC. It specifies CASSLRDRTYEQYF. Together with reference TRBV5-1 and TRBJ2-7, the CDR3 gives the full variable domain: KAGVTQTPRYLIKTRGQQVTLSCSPISGHRSVSWYQQTPGQGLQFLFEYFSETQRNKGNFPGRFSGRQFSNSRSEMNVSTLELGDSALYLCASSLRDRTYEQYFGPGTRLTVT.

The V gene is TRBV12-3 or TRBV12-4, the J gene TRBJ2-7; a possible D gene is TRBD1 (7 bases). Trimming removed 6 bases at V and 1 base at J, with 19 bases between. The CDR3 loop spans 16 amino acids. The CDR3 protein is CASSPGGGLDSYEQYF. DNA of the CDR3: TGTGCCAGCAGCCCAGGGGGAGGACTGGATTCCTACGAGCAGTACTTC.

The rearrangement uses TRBV28 and TRBJ2-3; 13 nucleotides line up with TRBD2. The CDR3 consists of 14 residues. Germline V lookup: CDR1 MDHEN, CDR2 SYDVKM. Trimming took 8 bases from V and 3 from J; bases not matched to a gene: 2. The chain's CDR3 is CASETSGGTDTQYF. CDR3 DNA: TGTGCCAGCGAGACTAGCGGGGGGACAGATACGCAGTATTTT.